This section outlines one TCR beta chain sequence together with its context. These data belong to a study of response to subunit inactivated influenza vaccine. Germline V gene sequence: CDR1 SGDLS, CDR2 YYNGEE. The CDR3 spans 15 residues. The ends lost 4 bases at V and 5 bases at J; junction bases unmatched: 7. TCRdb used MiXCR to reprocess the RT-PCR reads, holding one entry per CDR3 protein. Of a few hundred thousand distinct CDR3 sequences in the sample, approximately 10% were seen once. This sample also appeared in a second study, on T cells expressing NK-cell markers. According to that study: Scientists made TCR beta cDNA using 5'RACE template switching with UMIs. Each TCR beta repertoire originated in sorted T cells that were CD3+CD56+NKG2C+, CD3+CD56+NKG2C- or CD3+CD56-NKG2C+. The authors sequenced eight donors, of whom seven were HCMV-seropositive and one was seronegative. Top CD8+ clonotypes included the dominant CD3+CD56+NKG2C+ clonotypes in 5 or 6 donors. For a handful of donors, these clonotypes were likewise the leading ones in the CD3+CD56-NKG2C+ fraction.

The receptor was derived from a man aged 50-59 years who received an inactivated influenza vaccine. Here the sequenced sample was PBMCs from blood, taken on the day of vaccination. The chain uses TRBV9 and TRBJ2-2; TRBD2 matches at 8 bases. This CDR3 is CASSQTSGTTGELFF. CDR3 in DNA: TGTGCCAGCAGCCAAACTAGCGGCACGACCGGGGAGCTGTTTTTT.